The T cell receptor beta chain under discussion was sequenced for a study of OX40 agonist ivuxolimab in advanced cancers. Across the study: Checkpoint inhibitors had been given previously to 40% of patients. Study-level results: Some of the nonresponding patients also showed low levels of normalized T-cell clonal expansion.

As concerns this clone: As yet, its antigen is unknown.

Sequenced by immunoSEQ multiplex PCR; TCRdb stores in-frame clones only, minus some. The sample has 15,000 to 20,000 clones, roughly 91% seen once; the top ten hold around 45%. Sequencing used CD4+ or CD8+ T cells sorted from blood, obtained in a trial of the OX40 agonist ivuxolimab. This receptor was taken from an adult with an advanced solid tumor such as melanoma, head and neck, liver or kidney cancer.

The CDR3 loop reads CASSQPSSGSYNEQFF. CDR3 in DNA: TGCGCCAGCAGCCAACCTTCTAGCGGGAGTTACAATGAGCAGTTCTTC. This chain uses TRBV4-1 with TRBJ2-1; 10 nucleotides agree with TRBD2. The V gene's germline CDR1 is MGHRA and CDR2 YSYEKL. Trimming took 2 bases from V and 4 from J; bases not matched to a gene: 5. The CDR3 is made up of 16 amino acids.